The clone carrying this TCR beta chain was observed a handful of times. The sample comes from a study of T cell repertoires in cytomegalovirus infection. Background on the study: TCR beta signatures that were public indicated CMV infection and matching HLA type.

MiXCR, run by TCRdb on the reads, gives a single entry per CDR3 protein. Of nearly 450,000 distinct CDR3 sequences in the sample, under 40% were seen once. The ends were cut back, 6 bases at V and 15 bases at J, with 15 bases in the middle. The CDR3 covers 11 residues. Germline CDR1 reads SGHAT; CDR2 reads FQNNGV. Material: PBMCs. This TCR was recovered from a human donor in good health (CMV status not recorded). Some clones in this sample may be carry-over from other donors' samples. This chain connects TRBV11-2 to TRBJ2-1; D possibly corresponds to TRBD1 (5 bases). The CDR3 bases are TGTGCCAGCAGTATCCCAGGGTTTTGGTTCTTC. Residues: CASSIPGFWFF.